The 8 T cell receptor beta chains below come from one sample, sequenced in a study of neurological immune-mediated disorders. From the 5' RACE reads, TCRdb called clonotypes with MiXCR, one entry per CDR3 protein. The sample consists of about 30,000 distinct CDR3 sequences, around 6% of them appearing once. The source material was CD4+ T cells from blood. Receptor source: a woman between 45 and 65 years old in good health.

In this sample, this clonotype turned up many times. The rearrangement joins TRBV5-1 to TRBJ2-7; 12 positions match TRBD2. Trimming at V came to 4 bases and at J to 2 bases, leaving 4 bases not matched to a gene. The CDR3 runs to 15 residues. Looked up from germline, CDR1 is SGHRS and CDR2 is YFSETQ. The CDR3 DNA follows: TGCGCCAGCAGCCCTGGACTAGCGGGGACCTACGAGCAGTACTTC. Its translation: CASSPGLAGTYEQYF. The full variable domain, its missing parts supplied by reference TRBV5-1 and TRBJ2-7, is KAGVTQTPRYLIKTRGQQVTLSCSPISGHRSVSWYQQTPGQGLQFLFEYFSETQRNKGNFPGRFSGRQFSNSRSEMNVSTLELGDSALYLCASSPGLAGTYEQYFGPGTRLTVT.

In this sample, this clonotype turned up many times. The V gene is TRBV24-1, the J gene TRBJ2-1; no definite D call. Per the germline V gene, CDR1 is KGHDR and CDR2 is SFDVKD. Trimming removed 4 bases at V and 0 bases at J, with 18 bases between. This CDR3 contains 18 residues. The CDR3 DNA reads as TGTGCCACCAGTGACGCTGCCTTGGGCAGGCGCTCCTACAATGAGCAGTTCTTC. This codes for CATSDAALGRRSYNEQFF.

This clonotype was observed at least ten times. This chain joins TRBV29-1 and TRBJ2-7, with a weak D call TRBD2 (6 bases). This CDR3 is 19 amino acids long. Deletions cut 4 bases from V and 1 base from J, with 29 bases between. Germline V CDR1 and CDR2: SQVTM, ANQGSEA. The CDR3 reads CSVGRGLDVPTSRSYEQYF. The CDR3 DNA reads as TGCAGCGTTGGTCGGGGCCTCGACGTTCCAACTAGCCGTTCCTACGAGCAGTACTTC.

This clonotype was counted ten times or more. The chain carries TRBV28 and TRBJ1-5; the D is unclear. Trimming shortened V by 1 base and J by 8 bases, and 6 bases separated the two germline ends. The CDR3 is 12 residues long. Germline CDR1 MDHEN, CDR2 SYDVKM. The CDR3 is CASSLLGKPQHF. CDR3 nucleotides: TGTGCCAGCAGTTTATTGGGGAAGCCCCAGCATTTT.

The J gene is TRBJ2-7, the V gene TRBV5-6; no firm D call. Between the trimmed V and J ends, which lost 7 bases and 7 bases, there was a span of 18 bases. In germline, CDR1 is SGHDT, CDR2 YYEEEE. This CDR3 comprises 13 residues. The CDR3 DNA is TGTGCCAGCCAAAGACGGAGTAGTAGGGAGCAGTACTTC. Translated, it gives CASQRRSSREQYF. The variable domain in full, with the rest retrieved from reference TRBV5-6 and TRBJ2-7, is DAGVTQSPTHLIKTRGQQVTLRCSPKSGHDTVSWYQQALGQGPQFIFQYYEEEERQRGNFPDRFSGHQFPNYSSELNVNALLLGDSALYLCASQRRSSREQYFGPGTRLTVT.

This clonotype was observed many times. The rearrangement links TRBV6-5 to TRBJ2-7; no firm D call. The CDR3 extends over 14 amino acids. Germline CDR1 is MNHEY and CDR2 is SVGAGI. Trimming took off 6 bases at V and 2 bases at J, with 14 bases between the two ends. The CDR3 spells CASRGSRPTYEQYF. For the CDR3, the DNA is TGTGCCAGCAGGGGGTCGCGCCCGACCTACGAGCAGTACTTC.

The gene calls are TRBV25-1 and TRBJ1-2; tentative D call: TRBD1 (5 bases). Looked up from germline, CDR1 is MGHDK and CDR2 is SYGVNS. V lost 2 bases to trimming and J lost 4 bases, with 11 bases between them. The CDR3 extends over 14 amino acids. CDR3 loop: CASSESWDFYGYTF. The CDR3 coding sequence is TGTGCCAGCAGTGAAAGTTGGGACTTCTATGGCTACACCTTC.

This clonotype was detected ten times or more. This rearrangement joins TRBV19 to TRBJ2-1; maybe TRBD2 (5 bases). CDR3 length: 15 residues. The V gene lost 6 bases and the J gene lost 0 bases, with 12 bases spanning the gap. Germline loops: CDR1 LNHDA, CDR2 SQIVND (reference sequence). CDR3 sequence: CASRRSVSSYNEQFF. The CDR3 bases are TGTGCCAGTAGACGTAGCGTGTCCTCCTACAATGAGCAGTTCTTC. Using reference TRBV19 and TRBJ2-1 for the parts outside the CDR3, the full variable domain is DGGITQSPKYLFRKEGQNVTLSCEQNLNHDAMYWYRQDPGQGLRLIYYSQIVNDFQKGDIAEGYSVSREKKESFPLTVTSAQKNPTAFYLCASRRSVSSYNEQFFGPGTRLTVL.